This TCR beta chain was captured in a study of identical twins. TCRdb processed the 5' RACE reads anew with MiXCR; each CDR3 protein has one entry. This table holds some 250,000 distinct CDR3 sequences, over 5% found once. This CDR3 is 14 amino acids long. Unmatched junction bases numbered 5, after V lost 4 bases and J lost 2 bases. Germline V CDR1 and CDR2: SEHNR, FQNEAQ (reference sequence). This clonotype has only a few counts. The sample also formed part of further work on T cells expressing NK-cell markers.

This receptor was taken from a woman aged 18-29 years in good health. The chain is built from TRBV7-9 and TRBJ2-7; TRBD1 matches at 7 bases. The sample consisted of CD8+ T cells sorted from blood. CDR3 sequence: CASSSAGQAYEQYF. In DNA form, the CDR3 reads TGTGCCAGCAGCTCCGCCGGACAGGCCTACGAGCAGTACTTC.